Sequencing of this TCR beta chain was carried out in a study of shared clonotypes between healthy human individuals. Overall study results and limits: A limitation of the genetic and exposure-history diversity represented arose from few donors. The study sampled only blood, and tissue repertoires likely differ. Relative to their counterparts shared across all four donors, non-shared clonotypes exhibited diminished generation probabilities.

Genomic DNA of every subset was divided equally among multiple immunoSEQ plates. The assay was immunoSEQ multiplex PCR, and TCRdb's table has in-frame clones only and misses some. Of under 2,000,000 clones listed, approximately 95% are singletons. The naive CD8 subset, CD45RO-negative cells positively selected for CCR7, excluded terminally differentiated effector memory CD45RA+ cells. Germline assignment: CDR1 MNHEY and CDR2 SMNVEV (reference sequence). The V and J ends lost 6 bases and 5 bases, in that order; junction bases with no gene match: 6. The CDR3 has 14 residues. As concerns this clone: Antigen unknown.

The rearrangement links TRBV27 to TRBJ2-5; 10 bases align to TRBD2. The sample was naive CD8+ T cells sorted from blood. The clonotype was recovered from a man younger than 30 in good health. This CDR3 reads CASRPSGSVETQYF. The CDR3 region has the DNA TGTGCCAGCAGGCCTAGCGGGAGTGTGGAGACCCAGTACTTC.